The 29 T cell receptor beta chains below come from one sample, sequenced in a study of identical twins' blood T cells. From the 5' RACE reads, TCRdb called clonotypes with MiXCR, one entry per CDR3 protein. The sample includes hundreds of thousands of distinct CDR3 sequences, 28% of them seen just once. Sequenced: PBMCs. The receptors were gathered from a woman between 18 and 50 years old in good health.

This clonotype was counted between two and nine times. The rearrangement uses TRBV29-1 and TRBJ2-3; 10 bases map to TRBD2. The germline CDR1 and CDR2 sequences are SQVTM and ANQGSEA. CDR3 size: 14 residues. Trimming took 5 bases from V and 4 from J; bases not matched to a gene: 6. The CDR3: CSVSLAGEADTQYF. DNA for the CDR3: TGCAGCGTTTCTCTAGCGGGAGAGGCAGATACGCAGTATTTT.

This chain connects TRBV6-5 to TRBJ1-5, with D unclear. Trimming removed 2 bases from V and 3 bases from J, with 11 bases in between. Per germline, CDR1 MNHEY and CDR2 SVGAGI. CDR3 length: 15 residues. The CDR3 DNA is TGTGCCAGCAGTTACGGGATCGGGTACAATCAGCCCCAGCATTTT. The encoded protein is CASSYGIGYNQPQHF.

The rearrangement uses TRBV9 and TRBJ2-3; 9 positions agree with TRBD1. Germline CDR1 is SGDLS and CDR2 is YYNGEE. The V segment lost 6 bases and the J segment 3 bases; nucleotides outside the gene matches: 8. The CDR3 is 15 residues long. The CDR3 sequence: CASTGRTGATDTQYF. The CDR3 nucleotides read TGTGCCAGCACCGGACGGACAGGGGCAACAGATACGCAGTATTTT. Drawing the rest from reference TRBV9 and TRBJ2-3, the complete variable domain is DSGVTQTPKHLITATGQRVTLRCSPRSGDLSVYWYQQSLDQGLQFLIQYYNGEERAKGNILERFSAQQFPDLHSELNLSSLELGDSALYFCASTGRTGATDTQYFGPGTRLTVL.

In its sample, this clonotype was seen a few times. The V gene is TRBV12-5, the J gene TRBJ2-2; 11 bases map to TRBD2. The germline V gene encodes CDR1 LGHNT and CDR2 FRNRAP. The V segment lost 2 bases and the J segment 1 base; nucleotides outside the gene matches: 6. The CDR3 loop spans 18 amino acids. This CDR3 is CASGLTLTSGGNTGELFF. CDR3 DNA: TGTGCTAGTGGTTTGACTCTTACTAGCGGGGGGAACACCGGGGAGCTGTTTTTT.

This clonotype was detected many times. The chain is built from TRBV15 and TRBJ2-5; no definite D call. V shed 1 base and J shed 2 bases, with 8 bases lying between them. The CDR3 is made up of 14 amino acids. Germline V gene sequence: CDR1 LNHNV, CDR2 YYDKDF (reference sequence). CDR3 amino acids: CATSRGLQQETQYF. DNA for the CDR3: TGTGCCACCAGCAGAGGGCTGCAGCAAGAGACCCAGTACTTC.

The chain links TRBV27 to TRBJ2-7; D not resolved. Germline V lookup: CDR1 MNHEY, CDR2 SMNVEV (reference sequence). The CDR3 spans 14 residues. Trimming took off 2 bases at V and 7 bases at J, with 15 bases between the two ends. CDR3 in amino acids: CASSLNRASKEQYF. DNA for the CDR3: TGTGCCAGCAGTTTAAACCGGGCCTCAAAGGAGCAGTACTTC.

V usage is TRBV29-1 and J usage is TRBJ2-3; 7 nucleotides line up with TRBD2. Trimming removed 6 bases from V and 10 bases from J; junction bases left unmatched: 10. Looked up from germline, CDR1 is SQVTM and CDR2 is ANQGSEA. This CDR3 has 12 residues. CDR3 amino acids: CSVLKGGGAQYF. The CDR3 DNA follows: TGCAGCGTCCTAAAGGGTGGGGGGGCGCAGTATTTT.

This clonotype was counted between two and nine times. The chain uses TRBV2 and TRBJ1-1; D ambiguous. The CDR3 is 15 residues long. Looked up from germline, CDR1 is SNHLY and CDR2 is FYNNEI. Trimming took 8 bases from V and 0 from J, leaving 16 bases between them. The CDR3 DNA reads TGTGCCAGCGCCGAACTCGGGGTCATGAACACTGAAGCTTTCTTT. It is translated as CASAELGVMNTEAFF.

This clonotype was observed a few times. This sequence joins TRBV7-9 and TRBJ1-2; D call uncertain. The CDR3 covers 13 residues. Germline V gives CDR1 SEHNR, CDR2 FQNEAQ (reference sequence). Trimming shortened V by 1 base and J by 4 bases, and 7 bases separated the two germline ends. The DNA of the CDR3 is TGTGCCAGCAGCTTAGGACTCCTCTATGGCTACACCTTC. It is translated as CASSLGLLYGYTF.

This clonotype was seen a few times. The chain uses TRBV7-9 and TRBJ1-3; 7 positions match TRBD1. The CDR3 covers 16 residues. With 2 bases clipped from V and 0 bases from J, the junction kept 4 bases outside the gene matches. CDR1 and CDR2 from the germline V gene are SEHNR and FQNEAQ (reference sequence). The CDR3: CASSLIGGDSGNTIYF. CDR3 sequence (DNA): TGTGCCAGCAGCTTAATAGGGGGCGACTCTGGAAACACCATATATTTT. Full variable domain (missing parts from reference TRBV7-9 and TRBJ1-3): DTGVSQNPRHKITKRGQNVTFRCDPISEHNRLYWYRQTLGQGPEFLTYFQNEAQLEKSRLLSDRFSAERPKGSFSTLEIQRTEQGDSAMYLCASSLIGGDSGNTIYFGEGSWLTVV.

About this clonotype itself: The junction shows a germline mismatch at one end, possibly a read error. The gene calls are TRBV9 and TRBJ1-3; D unresolved. The germline V gene has CDR1 SGDLS and CDR2 YYNGEE. The CDR3 covers 15 residues. CDR3 sequence reads: CVSSSGRTVGNTIYF. The CDR3 DNA reads as TGTGTCAGCAGCTCCGGCCGGACTGTTGGAAACACCATATATTTT.

The rearrangement joins TRBV24-1 to TRBJ2-3; D not resolved. The CDR3 totals 11 residues. CDR1 KGHDR and CDR2 SFDVKD come from the germline V gene. The V end lost 4 bases, the J end lost 6 bases, and 4 bases lay between the germline ends. This chain's CDR3 is CATSEGDTQYF. The CDR3, as DNA: TGTGCCACCAGTGAGGGGGATACGCAGTATTTT.

The J gene is TRBJ2-3, the V gene TRBV2, with 11 bases lining up with TRBD2. Germline V gene lookup returns CDR1 SNHLY and CDR2 FYNNEI. V trimming: 3 bases; J trimming: 6 bases; junction bases outside the gene matches: 2. CDR3 length equals 14 residues. The CDR3 here is CASSELAGGDTQYF. CDR3 nucleotides: TGTGCCAGCAGTGAGTTAGCGGGAGGGGATACGCAGTATTTT.

This clonotype was found a few times. The gene calls are TRBV20-1 and TRBJ2-7, with 8 positions matching TRBD1. Per the germline V gene, CDR1 is DFQATT and CDR2 is SNEGSKA (reference sequence). There are 11 residues in the CDR3. With V trimmed by 5 bases and J by 6 bases, 3 bases remained unmatched. DNA for the CDR3: TGCAGTGCTCAGGGACAGGCCGAGCAGTACTTC. Its protein product is CSAQGQAEQYF.

V is TRBV7-2 and J is TRBJ2-1, with D perhaps TRBD2 (5 bases). Per the germline V gene, CDR1 is SGHTA and CDR2 is FQGNSA. CDR3 length: 15 residues. V gave up 5 bases and J gave up 3 bases, with 14 bases separating them. CDR3 bases: TGTGCCAGCAGCCCGAAGCGGTTCTACTACAATGAGCAGTTCTTC. It specifies CASSPKRFYYNEQFF.

This clonotype was picked up one time. A clone one base away is much larger, so this may be a read error. The chain carries TRBV10-3 and TRBJ1-5; D remains unclear. Germline assignment: CDR1 ENHRY and CDR2 SYGVKD. The CDR3 runs 14 residues. The CDR3 region has the DNA TGTGCCATCAGTGAGTCCCGGAGCAATCAGCCCCTGCATTTT. Translating it yields CAISESRSNQPLHF.

This clonotype occurred a few times. The chain carries TRBV29-1 and TRBJ1-1; tentatively, D is TRBD1 (5 bases). This CDR3 has 12 amino acids. The V and J ends lost 2 bases and 7 bases respectively, with 11 bases between them. Per germline, CDR1 SQVTM and CDR2 ANQGSEA. CDR3 sequence: CSVERDSLEAFF. The CDR3 region has the DNA TGCAGCGTTGAAAGAGACAGCCTTGAAGCTTTCTTT.

A few counts support this clonotype. The chain couples TRBV23-1 to TRBJ2-5, with D possibly TRBD2 on 7 matching bases. TRBV23-1 is known as an ORF, though its function is uncertain. CDR3 length equals 15 residues. V was cut by 0 bases and J by 5 bases, with 13 bases left in between. The CDR3 region has the DNA TGCGCCAGCAGTCAATCTGGAGGCGGGGGCGAGACCCAGTACTTC. It specifies CASSQSGGGGETQYF.

This sequence joins TRBV10-3 and TRBJ1-1, with TRBD1 identical over 10 bases. Unmatched junction bases numbered 5, after V lost 4 bases and J lost 3 bases. This CDR3 contains 15 residues. The V gene's germline CDR1 is ENHRY and CDR2 SYGVKD. The CDR3 reads CAISASGTGDTEAFF. CDR3 coding DNA: TGTGCCATCAGTGCTTCCGGGACAGGGGACACTGAAGCTTTCTTT.

At least ten counts were recorded for this clonotype. V is TRBV14 and J is TRBJ1-1; D is unclear. CDR3 length: 14 residues. Germline CDR1 and CDR2: SGHDN and FVKESK. Trimming stripped 0 bases from V and 7 bases from J, with 12 bases between. The CDR3 region is CASSQDGGVFEAFF. In DNA form, the CDR3 reads TGTGCCAGCAGCCAAGATGGAGGTGTTTTTGAAGCTTTCTTT.

J is TRBJ1-2 and V is TRBV20-1, with 7 bases identical to TRBD1. Germline CDR1 and CDR2: DFQATT and SNEGSKA (reference sequence). This CDR3 comprises 13 residues. V was pared by 0 bases and J by 7 bases, with 5 bases of the junction left unmatched. DNA for the CDR3: TGCAGTGCTAGAGAGACAGGGTCGGGTGGCTACACCTTC. It yields the protein CSARETGSGGYTF.

In its sample, this clonotype was seen a few times. The rearrangement links TRBV7-6 to TRBJ1-1; perhaps TRBD1 as D (6 bases). Germline-derived CDR1 and CDR2 are SGHVS and FNYEAQ. The V end was cut by 4 bases, the J end by 2 bases, with 11 bases between. CDR3 length: 14 amino acids. Here the CDR3 DNA reads TGTGCCAGCAGCTCTAGGGGGATTAACACTGAAGCTTTCTTT. This gives the protein CASSSRGINTEAFF. Variable domain in full (rest from reference TRBV7-6 and TRBJ1-1): GAGVSQSPRYKVTKRGQDVALRCDPISGHVSLYWYRQALGQGPEFLTYFNYEAQQDKSGLPNDRFSAERPEGSISTLTIQRTEQRDSAMYRCASSSRGINTEAFFGQGTRLTVV.

The chain employs TRBV20-1 and TRBJ1-4; no reliable D call. The CDR3 has 15 residues. The V and J ends lost 1 base and 3 bases respectively, with 12 bases between them. Looked up from germline, CDR1 is DFQATT and CDR2 is SNEGSKA (reference sequence). The CDR3, as DNA: TGCAGTGCTAGAGCTACTCCCGGGGCTAATGAAAAACTGTTTTTT. It specifies CSARATPGANEKLFF.

This chain links TRBV18 with TRBJ1-2; D gene ambiguous. Trimming removed 3 bases at V and 6 bases at J, with 23 bases between. There are 17 residues in the CDR3. Germline V gene data show CDR1 as KGHSH and CDR2 as LQKENI. The CDR3 nucleotides are TGTGCCAGCTCACCCCTACGAGAGAGCCCCGGCTTTGATGGCTACACCTTC. Translation gives CASSPLRESPGFDGYTF.

The gene calls are TRBV4-3 and TRBJ1-3; weak D call: TRBD1 (6 bases). CDR1 and CDR2 (germline): LGHNA, YSLEER. Trimming took 4 bases from V and 4 from J, leaving 14 bases between them. This CDR3 is 15 amino acids long. Here the CDR3 reads CASSRGRGRGNTIYF. The CDR3 bases are TGCGCCAGCAGCCGAGGGAGGGGGAGAGGAAACACCATATATTTT.

The chain links TRBV13 to TRBJ2-2; D is unresolved. CDR3 length equals 15 residues. V lost 0 bases to trimming and J lost 1 base, with 6 bases between them. Per germline, CDR1 PRHDT and CDR2 FYEKMQ (reference sequence). This CDR3 is CASSLGPRNTGELFF. In DNA form, the CDR3 reads TGTGCCAGCAGCTTAGGCCCCAGGAACACCGGGGAGCTGTTTTTT. Combining the CDR3 with reference TRBV13 and TRBJ2-2 gives the whole variable domain AAGVIQSPRHLIKEKRETATLKCYPIPRHDTVYWYQQGPGQDPQFLISFYEKMQSDKGSIPDRFSAQQFSDYHSELNMSSLELGDSALYFCASSLGPRNTGELFFGEGSRLTVL.

There are many counts of this clonotype. In DNA form, the CDR3 reads TGCAGTGCTTTCGCCGGACGGGCGACCACTGAAGCTTTCTTT. Its translation: CSAFAGRATTEAFF. The V and J genes are TRBV20-1 and TRBJ1-1; no clear D gene. Per germline, CDR1 DFQATT and CDR2 SNEGSKA (reference sequence). The V end lost 5 bases, the J end lost 4 bases, and 17 bases lay between the germline ends. The CDR3 is 14 residues long.

The chain recombines TRBV21-1 with TRBJ2-7. TRBV21-1 is a documented pseudogene. The CDR3 has 13 residues. Written as DNA, the CDR3 is TGTGCCAGCAGCTCCTCTGAAGTGTACGAGCAGTACTTC. Protein product: CASSSSEVYEQYF.

The table lists this clonotype with a few counts. The V and J genes are TRBV7-8 and TRBJ1-4, with D unclear. Trimming cost V 1 base and J 7 bases, with 10 bases left between them. The CDR3 has 14 amino acids. Germline CDR1 and CDR2: SGHVS and FQNEAQ. The CDR3 loop reads CASSLETVREKLFF. The CDR3, as DNA: TGTGCCAGCAGCTTAGAGACCGTCCGTGAAAAACTGTTTTTT.